These 3 T cell receptor beta chains share one sample of origin, sequenced in a study of somatic mutations in cytotoxic T cells in rheumatoid arthritis. Sequencing used immunoSEQ multiplex PCR; TCRdb keeps in-frame clones, though not all of them. The repertoire consists of about 16,000 clones, with 60% to 80% occurring once and the leading ten covering approximately 20%. Sequenced material: CD8+ T cells sorted from blood. These receptors were obtained from an adult with rheumatoid arthritis.

This clone was seen just once. The V call is TRBV15, the J call TRBJ2-6; D is uncertain. The V end was cut by 0 bases, the J end by 2 bases, with 5 bases between. In germline, CDR1 is LNHNV, CDR2 YYDKDF (reference sequence). CDR3 length: 15 residues. CDR3 nucleotides: TGTGCCACCAGCAGAGATCCGGCTGGGGCCAACGTCCTGACTTTC. Encoded protein: CATSRDPAGANVLTF. Filled out from reference TRBV15 and TRBJ2-6, the complete variable domain reads DAMVIQNPRYQVTQFGKPVTLSCSQTLNHNVMYWYQQKSSQAPKLLFHYYDKDFNNEADTPDNFQSRRPNTSFCFLDIRSPGLGDTAMYLCATSRDPAGANVLTFGAGSRLTVL.

Within the sample, this clone is medium-sized. The chain uses TRBV27 and TRBJ2-7, with D tentatively TRBD1 or TRBD2 (5 bases each). V gave up 5 bases and J gave up 3 bases, with 14 bases separating them. CDR1 is MNHEY and CDR2 is SMNVEV in the germline V gene (reference sequence). The CDR3 is 14 residues long. CDR3 DNA: TGTGCCAGCAGTGCTTCCGGGACCTTCTACGAGCAGTACTTC. Its translation is CASSASGTFYEQYF.

The V and J genes are TRBV7-6 and TRBJ2-1; TRBD2 agrees at 9 bases. The CDR3 is made up of 15 amino acids. Looked up from germline, CDR1 is SGHVS and CDR2 is FNYEAQ. Germline trimming cut 4 bases from V and 6 bases from J; bases unmatched to any gene: 7. The CDR3 sequence: CASSYERGALNEQFF. The CDR3 DNA reads as TGTGCCAGCAGCTACGAGCGGGGGGCCCTCAATGAGCAGTTCTTC.